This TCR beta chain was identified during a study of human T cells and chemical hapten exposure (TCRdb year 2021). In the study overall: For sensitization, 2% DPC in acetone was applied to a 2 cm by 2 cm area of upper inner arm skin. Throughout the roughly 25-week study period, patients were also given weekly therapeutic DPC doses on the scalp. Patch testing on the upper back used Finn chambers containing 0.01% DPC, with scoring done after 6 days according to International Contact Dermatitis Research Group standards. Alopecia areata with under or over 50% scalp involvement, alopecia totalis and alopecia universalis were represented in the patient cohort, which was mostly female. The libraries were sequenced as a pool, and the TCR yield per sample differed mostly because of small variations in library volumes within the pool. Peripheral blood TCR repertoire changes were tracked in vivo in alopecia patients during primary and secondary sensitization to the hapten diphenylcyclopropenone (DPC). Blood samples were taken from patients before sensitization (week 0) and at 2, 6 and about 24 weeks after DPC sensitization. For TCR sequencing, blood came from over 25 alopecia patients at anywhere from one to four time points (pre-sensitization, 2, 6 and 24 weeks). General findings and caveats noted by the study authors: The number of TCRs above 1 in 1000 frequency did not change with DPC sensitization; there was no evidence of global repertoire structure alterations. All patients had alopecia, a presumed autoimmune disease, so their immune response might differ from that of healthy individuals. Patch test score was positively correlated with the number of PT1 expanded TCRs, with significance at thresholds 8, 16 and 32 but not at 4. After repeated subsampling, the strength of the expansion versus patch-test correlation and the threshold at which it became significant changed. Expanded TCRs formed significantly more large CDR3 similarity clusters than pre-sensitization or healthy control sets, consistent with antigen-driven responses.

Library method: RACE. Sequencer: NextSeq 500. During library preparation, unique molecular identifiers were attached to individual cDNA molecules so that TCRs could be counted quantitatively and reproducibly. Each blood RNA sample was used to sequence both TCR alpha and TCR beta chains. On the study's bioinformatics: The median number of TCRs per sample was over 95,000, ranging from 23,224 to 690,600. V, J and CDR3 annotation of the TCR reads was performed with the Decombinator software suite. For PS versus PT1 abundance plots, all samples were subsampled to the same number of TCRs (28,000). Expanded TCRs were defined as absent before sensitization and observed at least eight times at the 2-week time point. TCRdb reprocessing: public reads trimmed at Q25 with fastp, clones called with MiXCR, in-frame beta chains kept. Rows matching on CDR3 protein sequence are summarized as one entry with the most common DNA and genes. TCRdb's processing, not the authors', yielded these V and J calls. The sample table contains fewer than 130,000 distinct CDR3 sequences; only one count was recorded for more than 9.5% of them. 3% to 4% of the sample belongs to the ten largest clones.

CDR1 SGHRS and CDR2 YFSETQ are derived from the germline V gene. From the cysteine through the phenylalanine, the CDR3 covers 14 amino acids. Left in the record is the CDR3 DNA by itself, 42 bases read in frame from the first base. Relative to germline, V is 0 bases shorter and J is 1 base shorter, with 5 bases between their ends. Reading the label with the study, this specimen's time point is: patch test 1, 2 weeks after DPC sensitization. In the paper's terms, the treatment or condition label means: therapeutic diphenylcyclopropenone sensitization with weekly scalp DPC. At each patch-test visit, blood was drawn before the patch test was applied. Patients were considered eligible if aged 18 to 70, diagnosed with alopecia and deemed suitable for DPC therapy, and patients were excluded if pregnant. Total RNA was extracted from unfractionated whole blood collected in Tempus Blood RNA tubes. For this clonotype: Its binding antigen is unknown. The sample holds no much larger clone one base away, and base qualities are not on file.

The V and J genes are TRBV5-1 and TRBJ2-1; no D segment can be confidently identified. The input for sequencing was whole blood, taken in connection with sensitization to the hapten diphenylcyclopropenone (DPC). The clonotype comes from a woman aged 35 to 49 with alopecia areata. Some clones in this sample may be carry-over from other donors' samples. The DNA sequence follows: TGCGCCAGCAGCTTGGACGTTTCCTACAATGAGCAGTTCTTC. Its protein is CASSLDVSYNEQFF.